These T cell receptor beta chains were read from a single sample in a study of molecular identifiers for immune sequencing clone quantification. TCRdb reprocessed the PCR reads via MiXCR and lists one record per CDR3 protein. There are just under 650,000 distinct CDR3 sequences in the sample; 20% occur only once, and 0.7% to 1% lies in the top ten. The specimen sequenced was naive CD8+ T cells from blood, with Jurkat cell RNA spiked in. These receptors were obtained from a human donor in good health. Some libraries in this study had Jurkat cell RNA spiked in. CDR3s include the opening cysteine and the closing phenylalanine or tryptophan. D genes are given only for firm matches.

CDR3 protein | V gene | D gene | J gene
CASSIWTAGAGNIQYF | TRBV19 | TRBD2 | TRBJ2-4
CSAGFEPEAFF | TRBV29-1 | - | TRBJ1-1
CASSLLTSGASSYEQYF | TRBV13 | TRBD2 | TRBJ2-7
CASSLGTGVREQYF | TRBV27 | TRBD1 | TRBJ2-7
CASSLLAGSSYEQYF | TRBV28 | TRBD2 | TRBJ2-7
CASRRQGAKSNEKLFF | TRBV27 | TRBD1 | TRBJ1-4
CASSPERGYQEQYF | TRBV5-6 | - | TRBJ2-7
CATELAGGTDTQYF | TRBV24-1 | TRBD2 | TRBJ2-3
CSVWWTGENTEAFF | TRBV29-1 | - | TRBJ1-1
CASCQNMGGPHEAFF | TRBV5-1 | - | TRBJ1-1
CASSPRTDPSYEQYF | TRBV27 | - | TRBJ2-7
CASSFGAGVMNTEAFF | TRBV27 | - | TRBJ1-1
CASSSWDQAETQYF | TRBV7-6 | - | TRBJ2-5
CAVREGNSYEQYF | TRBV29-1 | - | TRBJ2-7
CASSQSYGSSYEQYF | TRBV2 | - | TRBJ2-7
CASSYTGGGQPQHF | TRBV12-3/TRBV12-4 | TRBD1 | TRBJ1-5